This T cell receptor (beta chain) was documented in a study of T cells after yellow fever vaccination. A single record per CDR3 protein comes from TCRdb applying MiXCR to the 5' RACE reads. Of 250,000 to 350,000 distinct CDR3 sequences listed, 8.7% are singletons. Germline lookup yields CDR1 SSHAT and CDR2 FNYEAQ (reference sequence). This CDR3 region has 13 residues. With respect to this clonotype: Compared with germline, one end of the junction differs, possibly owing to a read error.

The input for sequencing was CD4+ T cells sorted from PBMCs, taken 5 days after the yellow fever booster vaccination. This receptor was identified in a man aged 18 to 30 who received the YFV17D yellow fever vaccine. The chain combines TRBV7-7 with TRBJ2-1; a weak D match, TRBD2 (6 bases). Here the CDR3 reads CASSSPGGDEQFF. CDR3 DNA sequence: TGTGCTAGCAGCTCTCCCGGGGGAGATGAGCAGTTCTTC.